This TCR beta chain was sequenced in a study of shared clonotypes between healthy human individuals. The germline CDR1 and CDR2 sequences are SGHTS and YDEGEE. The CDR3 has 12 residues. V lost 5 bases to trimming and J lost 6 bases, with 8 bases between them. The method was immunoSEQ multiplex PCR; TCRdb's version includes in-frame clones alone and lacks a portion of them. Of some 2 million clones listed, approximately 95% were seen once; the top ten hold around 1.1%. Positive CCR7 selection of CD45RO-negative cells yielded the naive CD8 cells, and terminally differentiated effector memory CD45RA+ cells were excluded. This clone was observed a single time.

The V gene is TRBV5-8, the J gene TRBJ2-2; D is unclear. This sequence originates from a man between 18 and 35 years old in good health. The sample taken for sequencing was naive CD8+ T cells sorted from blood. The CDR3 DNA reads as TGTGCCAGCAGGGGCTTTCCCGGGGAGCTGTTTTTT. It encodes CASRGFPGELFF.